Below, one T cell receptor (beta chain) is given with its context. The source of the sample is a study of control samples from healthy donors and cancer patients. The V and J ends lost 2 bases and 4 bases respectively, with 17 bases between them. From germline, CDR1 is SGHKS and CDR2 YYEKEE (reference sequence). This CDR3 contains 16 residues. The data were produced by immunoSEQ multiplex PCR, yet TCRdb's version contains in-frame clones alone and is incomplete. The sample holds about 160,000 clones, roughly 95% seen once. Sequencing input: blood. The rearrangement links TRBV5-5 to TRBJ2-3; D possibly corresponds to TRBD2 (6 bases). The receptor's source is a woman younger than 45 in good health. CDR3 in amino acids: CASSFPGENPSDTQYF. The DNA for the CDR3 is TGTGCCAGCAGCTTCCCGGGAGAAAACCCGTCAGATACGCAGTATTTT.